This TCR beta chain was recovered during a study of post-analysis software for immune sequencing data. Study-level points and caveats: Strong same-batch co-clustering of samples appeared with F measure clustering. About five TRBV segments occurring more often in patients than controls included TRBV5-6, TRBV5-1 and TRBV20-1.

cDNA libraries for TCR beta contained unique molecular identifiers. Roughly 0.5 million cDNA molecules were obtained from 1 to 10 million T cells. TCRdb recomputed calls from the PCR reads with MiXCR, one row per CDR3 protein. The sample has approximately 730,000 distinct CDR3 sequences; 25% to 30% are singletons. Details on this clonotype: Antigen unknown.

Deletions cut 11 bases from V and 1 base from J, with 19 bases between. CDR3 size: 15 residues. Sequenced sample: blood. The TCR comes from a girl under 18 with multiple sclerosis. The V gene is TRBV12-3 or TRBV12-4, the J gene TRBJ2-3; D unclear. In nucleotides, the CDR3 is TGTGCCGGCGCCTTCCGGACCCCGGGCACAGATACGCAGTATTTT. It yields the protein CAGAFRTPGTDTQYF.